The 25 T cell receptor beta chains below were found in one sample sequenced in a study of identical twins (dated by TCRdb to 2016 to 2018). The library was made by 5' RACE. Sequenced on an Illumina HiSeq 2000. Using fastp trimming at Q25 and MiXCR clonotype assembly, TCRdb reanalyzed the public sequencing data and kept in-frame beta chains. Entries are consolidated by CDR3 protein sequence, retaining the most common genes and DNA. Present in this sample are hundreds of thousands of distinct CDR3 sequences, 5.5% to 7.5% of which were seen just once. Of the sample, 1.5% to 2% falls within the top ten clones. The sample was naive T cells sorted from blood. This sample's cell subset or site label indicates: cells isolated with a human naive T-cell isolation kit. Receptors were obtained from a man between 18 and 29 years old in good health.

This clonotype has more than one count but fewer than ten. V is TRBV14 and J is TRBJ2-2, with a weak D call TRBD2 (6 bases). Between the trimmed V and J ends, which lost 6 bases and 1 base, there was a span of 15 bases. CDR3 length: 16 amino acids. Germline CDR1 reads SGHDN; CDR2 reads FVKESK. The CDR3 here is CASSRRVVENTGELFF. CDR3 sequence (DNA): TGTGCCAGCAGTCGGAGGGTAGTTGAGAACACCGGGGAGCTGTTTTTT.

This rearrangement joins TRBV4-3 to TRBJ2-1; 7 bases agree with TRBD1. The CDR3 length is 18 residues. CDR1 LGHNA and CDR2 YSLEER come from the germline V gene. With 4 bases clipped from V and 3 bases from J, the junction kept 15 bases outside the gene matches. The CDR3 DNA follows: TGCGCCAGCAGCCTCCGTCGGGACAGCGGAGTAATCTACAATGAGCAGTTCTTC. Residues: CASSLRRDSGVIYNEQFF.

V usage is TRBV27 and J usage is TRBJ2-6; D is ambiguous. This CDR3 comprises 14 residues. V dropped 3 bases and J dropped 4 bases, with 7 bases sitting between them. CDR1 MNHEY and CDR2 SMNVEV come from the germline V gene (reference sequence). The CDR3 region has the DNA TGTGCCAGCAGTTTGACCCTGGGGGCCAACGTCCTGACTTTC. It translates to CASSLTLGANVLTF.

The table lists this clonotype with a few counts. V and J are TRBV4-1 and TRBJ2-1; 9 nucleotides match TRBD2. Germline V gene sequence: CDR1 MGHRA, CDR2 YSYEKL. The V segment lost 4 bases and the J segment 5 bases; nucleotides outside the gene matches: 9. The CDR3 extends over 16 amino acids. The CDR3 loop is CASSPHSGRPDNEQFF. The DNA for the CDR3 is TGCGCCAGCAGCCCCCATAGCGGGAGACCCGACAATGAGCAGTTCTTC.

This clonotype was observed many times. The rearrangement uses TRBV12-3 or TRBV12-4 and TRBJ2-3, with 10 bases fitting TRBD2. Trimming cost V 6 bases and J 6 bases; bases outside gene matches: 12. This CDR3 is built from 16 residues. This CDR3 is CASRMGADSGRDTQYF. CDR3 DNA: TGTGCCAGCAGAATGGGGGCCGATAGCGGGAGGGATACGCAGTATTTT.

This clonotype was counted at least ten times. The chain couples TRBV6-1 to TRBJ2-1; D remains unclear. From germline, CDR1 is MNHNS and CDR2 SASEGT. V was shortened by 7 bases and J by 4 bases, with 14 bases between the two germline ends. This CDR3 region has 14 residues. The CDR3 sequence: CASNIGSTYNEQFF. The CDR3 DNA sequence: TGTGCCAGCAACATAGGATCTACATACAATGAGCAGTTCTTC.

This clonotype was detected only a few times. The V call is TRBV6-5, the J call TRBJ2-3, with D perhaps matching TRBD2 (6 bases). The V gene's germline CDR1 is MNHEY and CDR2 SVGAGI. The CDR3 loop spans 17 amino acids. Trimming shortened V by 1 base and J by 2 bases, and 16 bases separated the two germline ends. In DNA form, the CDR3 reads TGTGCCAGCAGTTACTTTGGAGGAGGGATTTTCACAGATACGCAGTATTTT. Its translation: CASSYFGGGIFTDTQYF.

This clonotype was detected ten times or more. The chain recombines TRBV5-1 with TRBJ2-5; D not resolved. The CDR3 runs to 16 residues. V lost 2 bases, J lost 1 base, and 15 bases lay in between. Per germline, CDR1 SGHRS and CDR2 YFSETQ. CDR3 residues: CASSFLLATTQETQYF. The CDR3 nucleotides are TGCGCCAGCAGCTTCCTTTTGGCCACCACCCAAGAGACCCAGTACTTC. The full variable domain, completed using reference TRBV5-1 and TRBJ2-5, is KAGVTQTPRYLIKTRGQQVTLSCSPISGHRSVSWYQQTPGQGLQFLFEYFSETQRNKGNFPGRFSGRQFSNSRSEMNVSTLELGDSALYLCASSFLLATTQETQYFGPGTRLLVL.

This clonotype has ten or more counts. The chain couples TRBV20-1 to TRBJ1-5; D is undetermined. The V and J ends lost 5 bases and 7 bases respectively, with 15 bases between them. This CDR3 has 13 amino acids. The V gene's germline CDR1 is DFQATT and CDR2 SNEGSKA (reference sequence). CDR3 in amino acids: CSAGIDGGQPQHF. CDR3 DNA sequence: TGCAGTGCTGGCATCGACGGTGGACAGCCCCAGCATTTT.

This clonotype was counted at least ten times. The V call is TRBV5-1, the J call TRBJ1-6; unclear D gene. The V end lost 0 bases, the J end lost 5 bases, and 0 bases lay between the germline ends. CDR1 is SGHRS, CDR2 YFSETQ, per germline. The CDR3 is 12 amino acids. The CDR3, as DNA: TGCGCCAGCAGCTTGGATAATTCACCCCTCCACTTT. Its translation: CASSLDNSPLHF.

The chain carries TRBV18 and TRBJ2-7, with 10 bases aligning to TRBD1. Trimming at V came to 6 bases and at J to 2 bases, leaving 10 bases not matched to a gene. Germline CDR1 and CDR2: KGHSH and LQKENI. The CDR3 runs 16 residues. CDR3: CASSKVGTGVAYEQYV. The CDR3 coding sequence is TGTGCCAGCTCGAAAGTTGGGACAGGGGTAGCCTACGAGCAGTACGTC.

The chain recombines TRBV10-2 with TRBJ2-7; D perhaps matches TRBD1 (5 bases). Trimming stripped 4 bases from V and 0 bases from J, with 10 bases between. CDR3 size: 14 residues. Germline lookup yields CDR1 WSHSY and CDR2 SAAADI. This CDR3 is CASSGQTSSYEQYV. CDR3 sequence (DNA): TGCGCCAGCAGTGGACAGACGAGCTCCTACGAGCAGTACGTC.

This clonotype was counted many times. The gene calls are TRBV7-9 and TRBJ2-7; a possible D gene is TRBD1 (6 bases). The germline V gene has CDR1 SEHNR and CDR2 FQNEAQ (reference sequence). Trimming cost V 5 bases and J 0 bases, with 17 bases left between them. The CDR3 totals 16 residues. The CDR3 loop is CASSNVGTTASYEQYF. DNA for the CDR3: TGTGCCAGCAGCAACGTCGGGACAACTGCCTCCTACGAGCAGTACTTC.

The CDR3 region is CASSLLDRDQPQHF. DNA for the CDR3: TGTGCCAGCAGCTTACTGGACAGGGATCAGCCCCAGCATTTT. The rearrangement joins TRBV5-5 to TRBJ1-5; TRBD1 matches 8 bases. Trimming at V came to 2 bases and at J to 5 bases, leaving 3 bases not matched to a gene. Germline CDR1 reads SGHKS; CDR2 reads YYEKEE (reference sequence). The CDR3 totals 14 residues.

With regard to this clonotype: Being one base from a much bigger clone, this may be a read error. Given the absence of the conserved phenylalanine or tryptophan at the CDR3 end, a read error is likely. This chain's CDR3 is CARKLRDTEAFC. The CDR3 nucleotides read TGTGCCAGGAAATTGAGGGACACTGAAGCTTTCTGT. V is TRBV2 and J is TRBJ1-1; D ambiguous. This CDR3 comprises 12 residues. Germline-derived CDR1 and CDR2 are SNHLY and FYNNEI. Trimming pared 9 bases from V and 3 bases from J, leaving 11 bases between.

This clonotype was picked up many times. The gene calls are TRBV29-1 and TRBJ2-3, with D tentatively TRBD2 (5 bases). Trimming took off 5 bases at V and 6 bases at J, with 12 bases between the two ends. The CDR3 has 12 amino acids. Germline V gene sequence: CDR1 SQVTM, CDR2 ANQGSEA. The CDR3 DNA follows: TGCAGCGTTTCGGGTGGGGAGGATACGCAGTATTTT. This encodes CSVSGGEDTQYF.

The J gene is TRBJ2-7, the V gene TRBV3-1; 7 positions agree with TRBD2. CDR1 LGHDT and CDR2 YNNKEL come from the germline V gene (reference sequence). There are 13 residues in the CDR3. J was trimmed by 6 bases and V by 0 bases; bases with no gene match: 2. The CDR3 nucleotides read TGTGCCAGCAGCCAAGACTGGGGGGGCGAGCAGTACTTC. This encodes CASSQDWGGEQYF.

The chain employs TRBV11-2 and TRBJ1-2; D is unresolved. CDR1 is SGHAT and CDR2 is FQNNGV in the germline V gene. The ends were cut back, 5 bases at V and 2 bases at J, with 18 bases in the middle. This CDR3 comprises 16 residues. The CDR3 protein is CASSIGTLGGNYGYTF. In DNA form, the CDR3 reads TGTGCCAGCAGCATAGGCACCCTGGGAGGCAACTATGGCTACACCTTC.

This chain's CDR3 is CASSIQWTSAGELFF. The CDR3, as DNA: TGTGCCAGCAGCATCCAATGGACTAGCGCCGGGGAGCTGTTTTTT. The V gene is TRBV7-2, the J gene TRBJ2-2; the match to TRBD2 covers 9 bases. Germline values: CDR1 SGHTA, CDR2 FQGNSA. J was trimmed by 6 bases and V by 5 bases; bases with no gene match: 7. The CDR3 length is 15 residues.

This clonotype was observed many times. The chain employs TRBV2 and TRBJ2-7; TRBD2 matches at 7 bases. The junction had 13 bases not matched to a gene; V was cut back by 7 bases and J by 7 bases. The CDR3 consists of 14 residues. Germline assignment: CDR1 SNHLY and CDR2 FYNNEI. CDR3 DNA sequence: TGTGCCAGCACCCACGGGGGGACCGCCTTGGAGCAGTACTTC. It encodes CASTHGGTALEQYF.

The chain joins TRBV19 to TRBJ2-3, with D perhaps matching TRBD1 (7 bases). Between the trimmed V and J ends, which lost 10 bases and 4 bases, there was a span of 12 bases. The CDR3 is 12 residues long. Per the germline V gene, CDR1 is LNHDA and CDR2 is SQIVND (reference sequence). Here the CDR3 reads CATRGVPDTQYF. CDR3 nucleotides: TGTGCCACCAGGGGGGTCCCAGATACGCAGTATTTT.

This sequence joins TRBV11-2 and TRBJ1-5; D gene unclear. V lost 2 bases, J lost 4 bases, and 9 bases lay in between. Per germline, CDR1 SGHAT and CDR2 FQNNGV. CDR3 length: 14 amino acids. The CDR3 sequence is CASSLNQANQPQHF. In DNA form, the CDR3 reads TGTGCCAGCAGCTTAAACCAAGCAAATCAGCCCCAGCATTTT.

This clonotype has more than one count but fewer than ten. The rearrangement links TRBV5-6 to TRBJ2-1; 13 bases align to TRBD2. V lost 6 bases, J lost 9 bases, and 21 bases stayed unmatched. This CDR3 region has 19 residues. Looked up from germline, CDR1 is SGHDT and CDR2 is YYEEEE. The CDR3 is CASIPTFSGLAGALGEQFF. For the CDR3, the DNA is TGTGCCAGCATCCCAACCTTCTCCGGACTAGCGGGAGCTCTGGGTGAGCAGTTCTTC.

This clonotype was seen ten or more times. The chain has TRBV20-1 and TRBJ2-7; TRBD2 agrees at 7 bases. V shed 2 bases and J 3 bases; nucleotides not matched to a gene: 4. Germline CDR1 is DFQATT and CDR2 is SNEGSKA (reference sequence). This CDR3 comprises 13 residues. CDR3 protein: CSARPASGYEQYV. The CDR3 DNA reads TGCAGTGCTAGACCCGCTAGCGGCTACGAGCAGTACGTC.

This clonotype was detected many times. The V gene is TRBV10-3, the J gene TRBJ2-1; 9 nucleotides align to TRBD1. Germline V gene lookup returns CDR1 ENHRY and CDR2 SYGVKD. The CDR3 is 16 residues long. Trimming removed 2 bases from V and 4 bases from J; junction bases left unmatched: 6. The CDR3 sequence: CAISEQQGAPYNEQFF. The DNA of the CDR3 is TGTGCCATCAGTGAGCAACAGGGGGCCCCATACAATGAGCAGTTCTTC.